The rows below give T cell receptor beta chains drawn from one sample of a study of cytomegalovirus exposure and HLA in healthy donors. Assay used: immunoSEQ multiplex PCR; TCRdb lists only in-frame clones, some missing. The table shows some 160,000 clones, with approximately 75% occurring only once. Specimen: PBMCs. These receptor sequences come from a man aged 50 or older in good health and CMV-seropositive. CDR3s include the opening cysteine and the closing phenylalanine or tryptophan. The order of the fields is J gene, D gene, clone size, V gene, CDR3 protein, CDR3 DNA. D genes are given only for firm matches. Size is stated for part of the rows, as once, few or many counts, or as a class when the clone is expanded.

TRBJ1-2,TRBD1,.,TRBV14,CASSQTGINYGYTF,TGTGCCAGCAGCCAGACAGGGATTAACTATGGCTACACCTTC
TRBJ2-5,.,.,TRBV27,CASSFGGGRETQYF,TGTGCCAGCAGTTTTGGCGGGGGCCGGGAGACCCAGTACTTC
TRBJ2-3,TRBD2,.,TRBV10-2,CASSASHLAGATDTQYF,TGCGCCAGCAGCGCCTCGCACTTAGCGGGGGCCACAGATACGCAGTATTTT
TRBJ2-7,TRBD1,.,TRBV27,CASSQLLRTGAEQYF,TGTGCCAGCAGTCAACTATTAAGGACAGGGGCCGAGCAGTACTTC
TRBJ1-1,.,.,TRBV23-1,CASSAGVGSTEAFF,TGCGCCAGCTCCGCAGGGGTTGGGAGCACTGAAGCTTTCTTT
TRBJ2-2,.,few,TRBV10-1,CASGGIPGELFF,TGCGCCAGCGGGGGGATCCCCGGGGAGCTGTTTTTT
TRBJ2-2,TRBD2,.,TRBV7-2,CASSITSGGNTGELFF,TGTGCCAGCAGCATCACTAGCGGGGGGAACACCGGGGAGCTGTTTTTT
TRBJ1-1,.,.,TRBV19,CASSLGQAPTEAFF,TGTGCCAGTAGTCTAGGGCAGGCGCCCACTGAAGCTTTCTTT
TRBJ1-2,TRBD1,.,TRBV7-2,CASTPQGQGRFGYTF,TGTGCCAGCACCCCCCAGGGACAGGGGCGTTTTGGCTACACCTTC
TRBJ1-6,TRBD1,.,TRBV5-1,CASSLEGQGANSPLHF,TGCGCCAGCAGCTTGGAAGGACAGGGGGCGAATTCACCCCTCCACTTT
TRBJ1-6,.,.,TRBV19,CASSILPVASSYNSPLHF,TGTGCCAGTAGTATCCTCCCGGTAGCCAGTTCCTATAATTCACCCCTCCACTTT
TRBJ1-2,.,once,TRBV15,CATSRPGGAHGYTF,TGTGCCACCAGCAGGCCCGGGGGGGCGCATGGCTACACCTTC
TRBJ2-1,.,.,TRBV5-4,CASSLSGSDEQFF,TGTGCCAGCAGCTTATCAGGGTCGGATGAGCAGTTCTTC
TRBJ2-2,TRBD2,.,TRBV11-2,CASSPPGLAGGLGGELFF,TGTGCCAGCAGCCCCCCGGGACTAGCGGGGGGGCTGGGCGGGGAGCTGTTTTTT
TRBJ2-7,TRBD1,.,TRBV5-1,CASSRPGTGGYEQYF,TGCGCCAGCAGCCGTCCCGGGACAGGGGGATACGAGCAGTACTTC
TRBJ1-1,.,few,TRBV7-2,CASSTPSQGRTEAFF,TGTGCCAGCAGTACCCCATCGCAGGGTCGCACTGAAGCTTTCTTT
TRBJ1-5,.,.,TRBV19,CASSIAPGVSNQPQHF,TGTGCCAGTAGTATAGCCCCAGGGGTCAGCAATCAGCCCCAGCATTTT
TRBJ2-3,.,.,TRBV28,CASSSLATTDTQYF,TGTGCCAGCAGCTCGCTAGCGACCACAGATACGCAGTATTTT
TRBJ2-1,TRBD1,few,TRBV7-2,CASSPLGTGNNEQFF,TGTGCCAGCAGCCCCCTGGGGACAGGGAACAATGAGCAGTTCTTC
TRBJ2-3,.,.,TRBV5-1,CASRMGGDTQYF,TGCGCCAGCAGAATGGGAGGAGATACGCAGTATTTT
TRBJ1-3,TRBD1,few,TRBV18,CASSSRQGRSGNTIYF,TGTGCCAGCTCAAGCCGACAGGGGCGCTCTGGAAACACCATATATTTT